This T cell receptor beta chain was found in a study of OX40 agonist ivuxolimab in advanced cancers. The protocol was immunoSEQ multiplex PCR, while the TCRdb copy is restricted to in-frame clones and leaves out a portion. The table shows around 94,000 clones, with around 90% occurring only once. At cycle 4 day 1, cycle 7 day 1, and baseline, blood was sampled. The receptor was derived from an adult with an advanced solid tumor such as melanoma, head and neck, liver or kidney cancer. The source material was CD4+ or CD8+ T cells sorted from blood, sampled in a trial of the OX40 agonist ivuxolimab.

The CDR3 DNA is TGTGCCAGCAGCTGGGCCCCGGCCGGGGAGCTGTTTTTT. Its translation is CASSWAPAGELFF. V gene TRBV7-3 combines with J gene TRBJ2-2; no reliable D call. CDR3 length: 13 amino acids. Germline CDR1 is SGHTA and CDR2 is FQGTGA. Trimming stripped 4 bases from V and 6 bases from J, with 9 bases between.